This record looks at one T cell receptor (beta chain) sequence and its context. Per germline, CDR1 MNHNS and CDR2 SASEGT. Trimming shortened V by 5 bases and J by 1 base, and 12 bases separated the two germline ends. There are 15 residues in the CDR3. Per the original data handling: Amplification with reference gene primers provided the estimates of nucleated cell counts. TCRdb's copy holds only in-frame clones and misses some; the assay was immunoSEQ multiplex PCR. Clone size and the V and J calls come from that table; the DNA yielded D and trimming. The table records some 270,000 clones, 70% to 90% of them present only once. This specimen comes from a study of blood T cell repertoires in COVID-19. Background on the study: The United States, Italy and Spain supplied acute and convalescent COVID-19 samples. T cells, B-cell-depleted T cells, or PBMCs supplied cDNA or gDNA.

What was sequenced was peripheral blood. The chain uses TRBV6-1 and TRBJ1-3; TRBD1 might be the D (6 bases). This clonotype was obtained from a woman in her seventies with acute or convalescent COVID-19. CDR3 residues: CASSSRQVSGNTIYF. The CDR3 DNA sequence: TGTGCCAGCAGTAGCCGACAGGTTTCTGGAAACACCATATATTTT.